This T cell receptor (beta chain) was sequenced in a study of cytomegalovirus exposure and HLA in healthy donors. The PCR had 60 Vbeta and 13 Jbeta primers. Generated by immunoSEQ multiplex PCR, the TCRdb table keeps only in-frame clones and is missing some. The table has approximately 100,000 clones, approximately 80% seen once. The CDR3 is made up of 14 amino acids. Germline V gives CDR1 MNHEY, CDR2 SVGAGI. V was trimmed by 6 bases and J by 4 bases, leaving 12 bases between them. The receptor was derived from a woman aged 40 to 50 in good health and CMV-seropositive. The sample comprised PBMCs. V and J are TRBV6-5 and TRBJ2-2, with D possibly matching TRBD2 (6 bases). CDR3: CASRDGGGTGELFF. In DNA, the CDR3 is TGTGCCAGCAGGGACGGGGGAGGCACCGGGGAGCTGTTTTTT.